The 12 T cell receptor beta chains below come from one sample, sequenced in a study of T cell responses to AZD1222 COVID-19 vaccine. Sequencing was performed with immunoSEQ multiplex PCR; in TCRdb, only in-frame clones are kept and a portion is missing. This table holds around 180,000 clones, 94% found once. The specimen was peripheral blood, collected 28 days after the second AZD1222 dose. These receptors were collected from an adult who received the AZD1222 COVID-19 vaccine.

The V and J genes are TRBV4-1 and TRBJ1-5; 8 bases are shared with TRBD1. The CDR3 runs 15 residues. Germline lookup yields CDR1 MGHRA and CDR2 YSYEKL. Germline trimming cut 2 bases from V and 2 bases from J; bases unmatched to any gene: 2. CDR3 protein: CASSQPGQGNQPQHF. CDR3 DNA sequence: TGCGCCAGCAGCCAACCGGGACAGGGCAATCAGCCCCAGCATTTT.

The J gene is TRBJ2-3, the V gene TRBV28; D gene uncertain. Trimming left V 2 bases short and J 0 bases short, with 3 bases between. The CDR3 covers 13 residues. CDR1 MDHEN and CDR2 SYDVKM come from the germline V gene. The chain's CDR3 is CASSLVSTDTQYF. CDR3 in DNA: TGTGCCAGCAGTTTAGTTAGCACAGATACGCAGTATTTT.

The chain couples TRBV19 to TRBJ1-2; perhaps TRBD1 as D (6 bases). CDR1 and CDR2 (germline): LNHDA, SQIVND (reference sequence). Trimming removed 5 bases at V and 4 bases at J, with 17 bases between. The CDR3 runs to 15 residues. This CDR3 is CASSAGTPPRYGYTF. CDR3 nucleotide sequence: TGTGCCAGTAGTGCCGGGACACCGCCGCGCTATGGCTACACCTTC. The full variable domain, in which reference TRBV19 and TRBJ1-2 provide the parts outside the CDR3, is DGGITQSPKYLFRKEGQNVTLSCEQNLNHDAMYWYRQDPGQGLRLIYYSQIVNDFQKGDIAEGYSVSREKKESFPLTVTSAQKNPTAFYLCASSAGTPPRYGYTFGSGTRLTVV.

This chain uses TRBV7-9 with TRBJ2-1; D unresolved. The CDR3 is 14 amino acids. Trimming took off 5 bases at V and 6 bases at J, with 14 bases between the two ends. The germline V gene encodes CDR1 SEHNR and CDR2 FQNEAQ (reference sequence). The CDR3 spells CASSQVRWFNEQFF. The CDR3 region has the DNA TGTGCCAGCAGCCAGGTACGGTGGTTCAATGAGCAGTTCTTC.

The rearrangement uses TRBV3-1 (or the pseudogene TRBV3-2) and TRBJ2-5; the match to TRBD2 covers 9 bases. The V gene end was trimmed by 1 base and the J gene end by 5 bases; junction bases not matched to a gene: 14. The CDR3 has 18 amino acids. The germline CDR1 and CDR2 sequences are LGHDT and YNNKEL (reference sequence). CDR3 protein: CASSQGKKAGGPRETQYF. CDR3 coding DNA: TGTGCCAGCAGCCAAGGCAAGAAGGCGGGAGGGCCTCGGGAGACCCAGTACTTC.

The CDR3 region has the DNA TGTGCCATCACCGCGACAGGGGTGGGCACTGAAGCTTTCTTT. Translation: CAITATGVGTEAFF. The chain combines TRBV10-3 with TRBJ1-1; the match to TRBD1 covers 8 bases. The CDR3 loop spans 14 amino acids. Per the germline V gene, CDR1 is ENHRY and CDR2 is SYGVKD. Trimming at V came to 7 bases and at J to 4 bases, leaving 8 bases not matched to a gene.

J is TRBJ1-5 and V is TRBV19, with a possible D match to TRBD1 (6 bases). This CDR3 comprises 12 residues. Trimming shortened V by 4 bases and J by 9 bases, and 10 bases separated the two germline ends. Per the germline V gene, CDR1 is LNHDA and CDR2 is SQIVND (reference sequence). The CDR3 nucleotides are TGTGCCAGTAGTACCCAGGGGACGCCCCAGCATTTT. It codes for CASSTQGTPQHF.

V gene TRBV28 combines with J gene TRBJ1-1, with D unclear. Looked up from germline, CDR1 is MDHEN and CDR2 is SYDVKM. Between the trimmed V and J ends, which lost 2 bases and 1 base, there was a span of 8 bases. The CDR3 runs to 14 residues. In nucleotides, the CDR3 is TGTGCCAGCAGTTTAAATTCCCAGAACACTGAAGCTTTCTTT. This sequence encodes CASSLNSQNTEAFF.

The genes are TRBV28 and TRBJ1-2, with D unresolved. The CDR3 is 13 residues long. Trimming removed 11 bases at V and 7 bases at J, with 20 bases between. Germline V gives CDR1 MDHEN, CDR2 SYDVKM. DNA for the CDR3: TGTGCCGGTGCGAGGGCCGTAAAATCTGGCTACACCTTC. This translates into CAGARAVKSGYTF.

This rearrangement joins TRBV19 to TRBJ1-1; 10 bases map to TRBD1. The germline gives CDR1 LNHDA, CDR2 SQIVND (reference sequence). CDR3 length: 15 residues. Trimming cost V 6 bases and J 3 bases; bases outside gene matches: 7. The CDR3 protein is CASSIRQGADTEAFF. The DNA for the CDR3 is TGTGCCAGTAGCATCCGACAGGGGGCCGACACTGAAGCTTTCTTT.

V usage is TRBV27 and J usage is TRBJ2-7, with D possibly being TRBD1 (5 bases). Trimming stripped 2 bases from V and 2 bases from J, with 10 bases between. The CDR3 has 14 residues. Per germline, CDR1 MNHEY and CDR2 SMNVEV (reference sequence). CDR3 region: CASSLTAGPYEQYF. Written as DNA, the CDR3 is TGTGCCAGCAGTTTAACGGCAGGGCCCTACGAGCAGTACTTC.

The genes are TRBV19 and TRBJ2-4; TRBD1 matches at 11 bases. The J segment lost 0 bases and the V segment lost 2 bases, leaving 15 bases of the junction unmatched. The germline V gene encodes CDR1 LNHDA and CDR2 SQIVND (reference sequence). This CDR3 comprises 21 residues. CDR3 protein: CASSIQGTGGPPALAKNIQYF. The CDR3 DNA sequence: TGTGCCAGTAGTATACAAGGGACAGGGGGGCCCCCTGCCTTAGCCAAAAACATTCAGTACTTC.